This T cell receptor beta chain is from a study of T cells expressing NK-cell markers. TCRdb re-called the 5' RACE reads; one entry per CDR3 protein, DNA not given. This table lists 300,000 or so distinct CDR3 sequences. CDR3 length equals 17 residues. The genes are TRBV12-3 or TRBV12-4 and TRBJ2-1; the TCRdb D gene call, TRBD2, has no DNA to confirm it. Material for sequencing was blood T cells: a sorted CD56 or NKG2C T cell subset, CD4+ or CD8+ T cells, or bulk PBMC T cells (not recorded which). This sequence was found in a woman between 18 and 75 years old in good health. The CDR3 loop is CASTRASGGSSYNEQFF.